The 21 T cell receptor beta chains in this list originate from one sample, sequenced in a study of T-cell memory formation after mild COVID-19. TCRdb independently ran MiXCR on the 5' RACE reads; one entry per CDR3 protein. The data show roughly 200,000 distinct CDR3 sequences, with about 21% seen just once and 23% held by the top ten. The specimen was PBMCs or a T cell subset sorted from them (not recorded which). These receptors came from an adult woman who had mild COVID-19 (a few samples of this study predate the infection). Cell type and time point are not known.

The rearrangement joins TRBV2 to TRBJ2-5; 10 bases match TRBD1. The germline gives CDR1 SNHLY, CDR2 FYNNEI. V was pared by 0 bases and J by 1 base, with 5 bases of the junction left unmatched. The CDR3 spans 17 residues. The CDR3 bases are TGTGCCAGCAGTGAAGCGATGTGGGACAGGGGCCAAGAGACCCAGTACTTC. Protein product: CASSEAMWDRGQETQYF.

The sample holds a few counts of this clonotype. The CDR3, as DNA: TGTGCCAGCGGCAGTATGGAGAGACCCAACGAGCAGTACTTC. Translated, it gives CASGSMERPNEQYF. The chain joins TRBV7-9 to TRBJ2-7; D unresolved. The germline V and J ends were trimmed by 8 bases and 5 bases, with 19 bases remaining between them. The CDR3 has 14 amino acids. Germline CDR1 reads SEHNR; CDR2 reads FQNEAQ (reference sequence).

The chain combines TRBV7-6 with TRBJ2-1; TRBD2 might be the D (7 bases). V was clipped by 5 bases and J by 5 bases, with 19 bases between them. The CDR3 extends over 16 amino acids. CDR1 and CDR2 from the germline V gene are SGHVS and FNYEAQ. CDR3 sequence: CASSKTYGGLDNEQFF. The CDR3 DNA is TGTGCCAGCAGCAAAACATACGGGGGGCTCGACAATGAGCAGTTCTTC.

A few counts support this clonotype. This sequence joins TRBV9 and TRBJ2-7; either TRBD1 or TRBD2 may fit D (5 bases each). The V and J ends lost 0 bases and 4 bases respectively, with 11 bases between them. In germline, CDR1 is SGDLS, CDR2 YYNGEE. The CDR3 has 14 residues. This CDR3 reads CASSVGGDLYEQYF. The CDR3 nucleotides are TGTGCCAGCAGCGTAGGAGGGGATCTTTACGAGCAGTACTTC.

The chain couples TRBV7-2 to TRBJ2-7; the D is unclear. Trimming took 2 bases from V and 3 from J, leaving 5 bases between them. The length of the CDR3 is 12 residues. Germline-derived CDR1 and CDR2 are SGHTA and FQGNSA. The DNA for the CDR3 is TGTGCCAGCAGCTTACGGATCTACGAGCAGTACTTC. It translates to CASSLRIYEQYF.

This clonotype was seen more than once but under ten times. The genes are TRBV20-1 and TRBJ1-6; 8 positions match TRBD1. The germline V gene encodes CDR1 DFQATT and CDR2 SNEGSKA (reference sequence). V trimming: 5 bases; J trimming: 10 bases; junction bases outside the gene matches: 7. The CDR3 spans 13 residues. The CDR3 spells CSARTGLESPLHF. CDR3 bases: TGCAGTGCTCGGACAGGGTTAGAGTCACCCCTCCACTTT.

V and J are TRBV6-6 and TRBJ2-5; D gene unclear. V lost 5 bases to trimming and J lost 3 bases, with 13 bases between them. The CDR3 runs to 14 residues. Germline V gene lookup returns CDR1 MNHNY and CDR2 SVGAGI (reference sequence). The chain's CDR3 is CASSRYELEETQYF. The CDR3 DNA follows: TGTGCCAGCAGTCGCTACGAGCTGGAAGAGACCCAGTACTTC.

V and J are TRBV4-1 and TRBJ2-3; 8 positions agree with TRBD2. V dropped 1 base and J dropped 6; count of bases not matched to a gene: 3. The CDR3 consists of 14 residues. CDR1 is MGHRA and CDR2 is YSYEKL in the germline V gene. The CDR3 DNA reads as TGCGCCAGCAGCCAAGGCGGGGGGTGGGATACGCAGTATTTT. Translated, it gives CASSQGGGWDTQYF.

This clonotype has ten or more counts. The CDR3 here is CAISGGTLPEQFF. The CDR3 bases are TGTGCCATCAGTGGAGGAACTCTTCCCGAGCAGTTCTTC. The V call is TRBV10-3, the J call TRBJ2-1; D remains unclear. The germline V gene has CDR1 ENHRY and CDR2 SYGVKD. The CDR3 has 13 residues. Trimming shortened V by 4 bases and J by 10 bases, and 14 bases separated the two germline ends.

A few counts support this clonotype. The chain employs TRBV13 and TRBJ2-3; D uncertain. V lost 8 bases, J lost 2 bases, and 17 bases lay in between. Germline assignment: CDR1 PRHDT and CDR2 FYEKMQ (reference sequence). The CDR3 runs to 15 residues. CDR3 DNA: TGTGCCAGCCTAGGGCGGTGGTCCGACACAGATACGCAGTATTTT. Its translation is CASLGRWSDTDTQYF.

This clonotype has only one observation. This chain connects TRBV5-1 to TRBJ1-2; tentatively, D is TRBD1 (6 bases). Germline V gives CDR1 SGHRS, CDR2 YFSETQ. The CDR3 runs 18 residues. The V and J ends lost 4 bases and 0 bases respectively, with 22 bases between them. CDR3 nucleotide sequence: TGCGCCAGCAGCCGGATGGGTGCCGGGACACCCACTAACTATGGCTACACCTTC. This codes for CASSRMGAGTPTNYGYTF.

This clonotype has only a few counts. This chain joins TRBV15 and TRBJ2-5; D possibly corresponds to TRBD2 (6 bases). The germline V gene encodes CDR1 LNHNV and CDR2 YYDKDF (reference sequence). This CDR3 has 15 residues. V lost 1 base and J 10 bases, leaving 19 bases between the germline ends. CDR3 loop: CATSRVRGALGGQYF. The CDR3 DNA reads TGTGCCACCAGCAGAGTTCGCGGGGCCCTCGGGGGCCAGTACTTC.

This clonotype was found a few times. V usage is TRBV2 and J usage is TRBJ2-7; no clear D gene. The CDR3 totals 15 residues. Germline V CDR1 and CDR2: SNHLY, FYNNEI. V was pared by 1 base and J by 4 bases, with 14 bases between. As DNA, the CDR3 is TGTGCCAGCAGTGAAGGTCATGGAATCCAGTACGAGCAGTACTTC. Residues: CASSEGHGIQYEQYF.

CDR3 bases: TGTGCCAGCAGCCCGGGACCGAACACCGGGGAGCTGTTTTTT. Translation: CASSPGPNTGELFF. The chain joins TRBV5-5 to TRBJ2-2, with D perhaps given as TRBD1 or TRBD2 (5 bases each). There are 14 residues in the CDR3. V lost 4 bases, J lost 0 bases, and 7 bases lay in between. Germline CDR1 SGHKS, CDR2 YYEKEE (reference sequence).

This clonotype turned up a few times. The chain employs TRBV7-9 and TRBJ2-7; tentative D call: TRBD1 (6 bases). Germline-derived CDR1 and CDR2 are SEHNR and FQNEAQ (reference sequence). Trimming cost V 5 bases and J 2 bases, with 22 bases left between them. The CDR3 has 17 amino acids. The CDR3 DNA reads TGTGCCAGCAGCCCCCGGTCTCCGAACAGGGAAACCTACGAGCAGTACTTC. Translating it yields CASSPRSPNRETYEQYF.

This sequence joins TRBV20-1 and TRBJ2-7; TRBD2 agrees at 10 bases. Trimming at V came to 0 bases and at J to 2 bases, leaving 4 bases not matched to a gene. There are 15 residues in the CDR3. The germline CDR1 and CDR2 sequences are DFQATT and SNEGSKA (reference sequence). In DNA form, the CDR3 reads TGCAGTGCTAGAGACCCTCTAGCGGGGGCCTACGAGCAGTACTTC. Translated, it gives CSARDPLAGAYEQYF.

The gene calls are TRBV20-1 and TRBJ2-1; D is perhaps TRBD2 (6 bases). The germline CDR1 and CDR2 sequences are DFQATT and SNEGSKA (reference sequence). V gave up 6 bases and J gave up 2 bases, with 11 bases separating them. The CDR3 is 13 residues long. The CDR3 DNA reads TGCAGTGCAAGGGACTTTCCCTACAATGAGCAGTTCTTC. It codes for CSARDFPYNEQFF.

The chain recombines TRBV20-1 with TRBJ1-1; a weak D match, TRBD1 (5 bases). CDR3 length equals 14 residues. Germline-derived CDR1 and CDR2 are DFQATT and SNEGSKA (reference sequence). V lost 2 bases and J 0 bases, leaving 10 bases between the germline ends. For the CDR3, the DNA is TGCAGTGCTAGAACCGGGGCCCTGAACACTGAAGCTTTCTTT. Translated, it gives CSARTGALNTEAFF.

The CDR3 DNA follows: TGCAGTGCTAGAGTGGAGGGGAGGGAGACCCAGTACTTC. This sequence encodes CSARVEGRETQYF. This chain joins TRBV20-1 and TRBJ2-5, with TRBD2 as a possible D gene (6 bases). The CDR3 loop spans 13 amino acids. Trimming removed 1 base at V and 5 bases at J, with 11 bases between. The germline V gene has CDR1 DFQATT and CDR2 SNEGSKA (reference sequence).

This clonotype was seen more than once but under ten times. The rearrangement joins TRBV30 to TRBJ2-1; maybe TRBD2 (5 bases). The CDR3 loop spans 14 amino acids. The germline gives CDR1 GTSNPN, CDR2 SVGIG (reference sequence). The V end was cut by 1 base, the J end by 5 bases, with 12 bases between. The CDR3 region has the DNA TGTGCCTGGAGTGACGCGGACTGGAACAATGAGCAGTTCTTC. Translating it yields CAWSDADWNNEQFF.

This clonotype was recorded at least ten times. The rearrangement joins TRBV4-1 to TRBJ2-7; D tentatively fits TRBD1 or TRBD2 (5 bases each). Looked up from germline, CDR1 is MGHRA and CDR2 is YSYEKL. The CDR3 is 15 amino acids. Trimming left V 4 bases short and J 0 bases short, with 13 bases between. The CDR3 protein is CASSLGAGSSYEQYF. The CDR3 nucleotides are TGCGCCAGCAGCCTCGGGGCAGGTAGCTCCTACGAGCAGTACTTC.